This TCR beta chain was sequenced during a study of cytomegalovirus exposure and HLA in healthy donors. Study-wide context: Membership in the Caucasian-associated ancestry cluster was found for about 80% of 300 to 500 genotyped donors.

A remark on this clone: Its antigen is undetermined.

The study ran its PCR with 60 Vbeta and 13 Jbeta primers. Method: immunoSEQ multiplex PCR; TCRdb's copy keeps in-frame clones and lacks some. The sample consists of fewer than 200,000 clones, 75% to 80% of them appearing once. Broader study findings: Researchers left out some V segments, among them TRBV6-2 and TRBV6-3, as indistinguishable. Data from an earlier analysis indicated that most TCR beta V segments were productive either about 87% or about 30% of the time.

J was trimmed by 4 bases and V by 5 bases; bases with no gene match: 5. This CDR3 has 14 amino acids. Germline lookup yields CDR1 LNHDA and CDR2 SQIVND (reference sequence). The chain has TRBV19 and TRBJ1-2; TRBD1 matches at 9 bases. The receptor was isolated from a man aged 40-50 years in good health and CMV-seropositive. Material for sequencing was PBMCs. The DNA of the CDR3 is TGTGCCAGTAGTTCGGGACAGGGACCCTATGGCTACACCTTC. This encodes CASSSGQGPYGYTF.